A single sample is the source of the 20 T cell receptor beta chains below, sequenced in a study of T cell changes during pregnancy in multiple sclerosis. Sequencing used immunoSEQ multiplex PCR; TCRdb keeps in-frame clones, though not all of them. Here the sample spans about 39,000 clones, more than 90% being singletons. The sample consisted of CD4+ T cells from peripheral blood mononuclear cells, taken after pregnancy. These receptors originate from a female donor in good health, enrolled as a control in a pregnancy study.

CDR3 protein: CASSFSGEQFF. The CDR3 DNA reads as TGTGCCAGCAGCTTTTCCGGTGAGCAGTTCTTC. V usage is TRBV7-9 and J usage is TRBJ2-1; D is unclear. The CDR3 loop spans 11 amino acids. Germline V gene data show CDR1 as SEHNR and CDR2 as FQNEAQ (reference sequence). Trimming pared 3 bases from V and 9 bases from J, leaving 6 bases between.

Only one count was recorded for this clone. The chain is built from TRBV5-1 and TRBJ2-3; the match to TRBD1 covers 7 bases. The germline V gene encodes CDR1 SGHRS and CDR2 YFSETQ. This CDR3 has 14 amino acids. V gave up 6 bases and J gave up 0 bases; unmatched junction bases: 4. The CDR3 DNA sequence: TGCGCCAGCAAACAGGGGACAAGCACAGATACGCAGTATTTT. The encoded protein is CASKQGTSTDTQYF.

The chain uses TRBV6-4 and TRBJ1-2; D is possibly TRBD1 (5 bases). There are 15 residues in the CDR3. Trimming cost V 0 bases and J 4 bases, with 12 bases left between them. The germline gives CDR1 MRHNA, CDR2 SNTAGT. The CDR3 is CASSDSGTGFYGYTF. In DNA, the CDR3 is TGTGCCAGCAGTGACTCAGGAACAGGATTCTATGGCTACACCTTC.

Only one count was recorded for this clone. V gene TRBV21-1 combines with J gene TRBJ2-6; the DNA was not used to check the table's D call, TRBD1. TRBV21-1 represents a pseudogene. This CDR3 region has 17 residues. The CDR3 DNA is TGTGCCAGCAGACAGGGACAGCTACACTCTGGGGCCAACGTCCTGACTTTC. Encoded protein: CASRQGQLHSGANVLTF.

V is TRBV7-9 and J is TRBJ2-2, with TRBD2 matching over 8 bases. Per germline, CDR1 SEHNR and CDR2 FQNEAQ (reference sequence). The CDR3 consists of 18 residues. V lost 1 base and J lost 0; bases outside the gene matches: 7. The CDR3 is CASSLERGPPSNTGELFF. The CDR3 DNA follows: TGTGCCAGCAGCTTAGAGCGGGGGCCCCCTTCGAACACCGGGGAGCTGTTTTTT. Combining the CDR3 with reference TRBV7-9 and TRBJ2-2 gives the whole variable domain DTGVSQNPRHKITKRGQNVTFRCDPISEHNRLYWYRQTLGQGPEFLTYFQNEAQLEKSRLLSDRFSAERPKGSFSTLEIQRTEQGDSAMYLCASSLERGPPSNTGELFFGEGSRLTVL.

The chain employs TRBV5-1 and TRBJ2-7, with 11 nucleotides matching TRBD2. CDR3 length: 16 amino acids. Germline V CDR1 and CDR2: SGHRS, YFSETQ. V was pared by 0 bases and J by 3 bases, with 5 bases of the junction left unmatched. Here the CDR3 DNA reads TGCGCCAGCAGCTTGGTTCTCACTAGCGGGAGCTACGAGCAGTACTTC. Translated, it gives CASSLVLTSGSYEQYF. The full variable domain, with the rest looked up from reference TRBV5-1 and TRBJ2-7, is KAGVTQTPRYLIKTRGQQVTLSCSPISGHRSVSWYQQTPGQGLQFLFEYFSETQRNKGNFPGRFSGRQFSNSRSEMNVSTLELGDSALYLCASSLVLTSGSYEQYFGPGTRLTVT.

The CDR3 region has the DNA TGTGCCAGCAGCTTAGAGTCGTCTAGCGGGAGCCCTCGAGAGCAGTTCTTC. Protein: CASSLESSSGSPREQFF. The chain combines TRBV7-9 with TRBJ2-1; 10 bases map to TRBD2. Germline CDR1 SEHNR, CDR2 FQNEAQ (reference sequence). The CDR3 is 17 residues long. V was pared by 1 base and J by 10 bases, with 13 bases of the junction left unmatched.

The V and J genes are TRBV9 and TRBJ2-3, with 7 bases aligning to TRBD2. This CDR3 comprises 17 residues. The V gene's germline CDR1 is SGDLS and CDR2 YYNGEE. Unmatched junction bases numbered 12, after V lost 5 bases and J lost 0 bases. CDR3 sequence (DNA): TGTGCCAGCAGTACCAGAAGGGCTAGCGGTAGCACAGATACGCAGTATTTT. Encoded protein: CASSTRRASGSTDTQYF.

The V and J genes are TRBV28 and TRBJ2-7; 9 nucleotides agree with TRBD1. Germline V CDR1 and CDR2: MDHEN, SYDVKM. The CDR3 extends over 15 amino acids. J lost 5 bases, V lost 7 bases, and 12 bases had no gene match. Here the CDR3 reads CASNPTGTGFDEQYF. The CDR3 DNA sequence: TGTGCCAGCAATCCGACCGGGACAGGGTTTGACGAGCAGTACTTC.

The rearrangement uses TRBV5-1 and TRBJ2-5; possibly TRBD2 for D (5 bases). With 6 bases removed from V and 6 bases from J, the gap between germline ends came to 15 bases. CDR1 and CDR2 (germline): SGHRS, YFSETQ. The CDR3 is made up of 13 amino acids. CDR3 nucleotide sequence: TGCGCCAGCACCGACGGGGATGAGAAGACCCAGTACTTC. Translating gives CASTDGDEKTQYF.

This sequence joins TRBV19 and TRBJ2-7; 9 nucleotides agree with TRBD1. Trimming removed 5 bases from V and 0 bases from J; junction bases left unmatched: 8. This CDR3 has 16 amino acids. Germline V CDR1 and CDR2: LNHDA, SQIVND (reference sequence). In DNA, the CDR3 is TGTGCCAGTAGTTCGTCCGGGACAGGGTTCTCCTACGAGCAGTACTTC. Protein product: CASSSSGTGFSYEQYF.

The CDR3 sequence is CASRTTVSSGNTIYF. The DNA of the CDR3 is TGTGCCAGCAGAACGACAGTTTCCTCTGGAAACACCATATATTTT. V usage is TRBV28 and J usage is TRBJ1-3, with D tentatively TRBD1 (5 bases). The CDR3 consists of 15 residues. CDR1 is MDHEN and CDR2 is SYDVKM in the germline V gene. V lost 6 bases and J 0 bases, leaving 12 bases between the germline ends.

The chain carries TRBV4-1 and TRBJ1-1; D remains unclear. This CDR3 comprises 15 residues. CDR1 and CDR2 from the germline V gene are MGHRA and YSYEKL. Trimming stripped 0 bases from V and 0 bases from J, with 8 bases between. The CDR3 DNA sequence: TGCGCCAGCAGCCAAGATCAGGTCTTGAACACTGAAGCTTTCTTT. The encoded protein is CASSQDQVLNTEAFF.

This clone was counted between two and nine times. The chain has TRBV9 and TRBJ2-7; TRBD1 matches 7 bases. The CDR3 totals 14 residues. Trimming took 4 bases from V and 5 from J; bases not matched to a gene: 9. Germline assignment: CDR1 SGDLS and CDR2 YYNGEE. Here the CDR3 DNA reads TGTGCCAGCAGCCTATTACGGGACAGCGACGAGCAGTACTTC. It encodes CASSLLRDSDEQYF.

V gene TRBV6-4 combines with J gene TRBJ2-3; 13 bases align to TRBD2. Germline CDR1 MRHNA, CDR2 SNTAGT. Germline trimming cut 2 bases from V and 4 bases from J; bases unmatched to any gene: 0. The CDR3 contains 15 residues. The CDR3, as DNA: TGTGCCAGCAGTGACACTAGCGGGGGGGCAGATACGCAGTATTTT. It translates to CASSDTSGGADTQYF.

The chain is built from TRBV28 and TRBJ1-2; 8 bases agree with TRBD1. The CDR3 runs to 15 residues. Germline V lookup: CDR1 MDHEN, CDR2 SYDVKM. The ends lost 10 bases at V and 5 bases at J; junction bases unmatched: 15. The CDR3 DNA reads TGTGCCACCCAACGCCCGCAGGGGGCGCATTATGGCTACACCTTC. Its protein is CATQRPQGAHYGYTF.

The J gene is TRBJ1-6, the V gene TRBV19; 7 nucleotides align to TRBD1. This CDR3 is built from 15 residues. V shed 7 bases and J 4 bases; nucleotides not matched to a gene: 7. Germline V CDR1 and CDR2: LNHDA, SQIVND (reference sequence). The CDR3 here is CASNPGQQYNSPLHF. The CDR3 DNA reads TGTGCCAGTAACCCGGGACAGCAATATAATTCACCCCTCCACTTT. The complete variable domain, with remaining parts taken from reference TRBV19 and TRBJ1-6, reads DGGITQSPKYLFRKEGQNVTLSCEQNLNHDAMYWYRQDPGQGLRLIYYSQIVNDFQKGDIAEGYSVSREKKESFPLTVTSAQKNPTAFYLCASNPGQQYNSPLHFGNGTRLTVT.

The chain has TRBV6-5 and TRBJ2-7, with 9 nucleotides matching TRBD1. Germline CDR1 and CDR2: MNHEY and SVGAGI. V was clipped by 6 bases and J by 5 bases; unmatched bases: 11. This CDR3 comprises 15 residues. CDR3: CASRAGTGPYDEQYF. The CDR3, as DNA: TGTGCCAGCAGAGCCGGGACAGGGCCCTATGACGAGCAGTACTTC.

The chain carries TRBV6-1 and TRBJ1-4; 8 positions agree with TRBD1. With V trimmed by 6 bases and J by 5 bases, 5 bases remained unmatched. The germline V gene encodes CDR1 MNHNS and CDR2 SASEGT. CDR3 size: 14 residues. CDR3: CASRGTGGNEKLFF. CDR3 nucleotides: TGTGCCAGCAGAGGGACAGGTGGGAATGAAAAACTGTTTTTT.

The V gene is TRBV4-1, the J gene TRBJ1-2, with no clear D. From germline, CDR1 is MGHRA and CDR2 YSYEKL. Trimming removed 2 bases at V and 3 bases at J, with 13 bases between. This CDR3 region has 15 residues. As DNA, the CDR3 is TGCGCCAGCAGCCAAAACGAGGGCGGAGACTATGGCTACACCTTC. As protein: CASSQNEGGDYGYTF.